A single sample is the source of the 29 T cell receptor beta chains below, sequenced in a study of chemoradiotherapy in HPV16-positive cancers. Profiling relied on immunoSEQ multiplex PCR, and the TCRdb table lists in-frame clones only, not all of them. This sample has some 9,900 clones, with 65% to 80% found just once. The specimen was tumor tissue, collected from a patient who underwent chemoradiotherapy. Every receptor here comes from a human donor with HPV-associated anogenital cancer.

A few counts support this clone. This chain joins TRBV30 and TRBJ1-2; 9 positions match TRBD1. Germline V lookup: CDR1 GTSNPN, CDR2 SVGIG (reference sequence). The CDR3 loop spans 12 amino acids. V gave up 5 bases and J gave up 10 bases; unmatched junction bases: 8. The chain's CDR3 is CAWGTGPFDYTF. CDR3 DNA sequence: TGTGCCTGGGGGACAGGGCCTTTTGACTACACCTTC.

This sequence joins TRBV2 and TRBJ1-2; unclear D gene. The CDR3 sequence is 14 residues long. Germline assignment: CDR1 SNHLY and CDR2 FYNNEI. The V end lost 3 bases, the J end lost 6 bases, and 14 bases lay between the germline ends. CDR3 protein: CASSEIVSGNGYTF. CDR3 sequence (DNA): TGTGCCAGCAGTGAGATAGTATCGGGGAATGGCTACACCTTC.

This chain joins TRBV28 and TRBJ1-1; D remains unclear. Germline V CDR1 and CDR2: MDHEN, SYDVKM. CDR3 length: 14 residues. The V gene lost 4 bases and the J gene lost 5 bases, with 14 bases spanning the gap. The CDR3 nucleotides are TGTGCCAGCAGTTGGTCGGAAGTCGGGACTGAAGCTTTCTTT. This gives the protein CASSWSEVGTEAFF.

The V gene is TRBV5-6, the J gene TRBJ1-5; 7 positions agree with TRBD1. V lost 2 bases to trimming and J lost 1 base; unmatched junction nucleotides: 6. CDR3 length equals 16 residues. Germline V CDR1 and CDR2: SGHDT, YYEEEE. The CDR3 DNA reads TGTGCCAGCAGCTTCAGGGGGAGGGGGAGCAATCAGCCCCAGCATTTT. This gives the protein CASSFRGRGSNQPQHF.

This clone has only one observation. The rearrangement links TRBV7-9 to TRBJ2-1; perhaps TRBD1 as D (6 bases). Germline V gene sequence: CDR1 SEHNR, CDR2 FQNEAQ (reference sequence). Trimming pared 2 bases from V and 10 bases from J, leaving 9 bases between. The CDR3 runs 12 residues. The CDR3 sequence: CASSLRTEEQFF. The CDR3 bases are TGTGCCAGCAGCTTAAGGACAGAGGAGCAGTTCTTC.

V usage is TRBV6-6 and J usage is TRBJ2-3; D possibly corresponds to TRBD1 (6 bases). Trimming took 5 bases from V and 3 from J, leaving 12 bases between them. Germline CDR1 MNHNY, CDR2 SVGAGI (reference sequence). CDR3 length equals 14 residues. The CDR3, as DNA: TGTGCCAGCAGTCAACCGGACAGAACAGATACGCAGTATTTT. Amino acid sequence: CASSQPDRTDTQYF.

This clone was recorded a few times. J is TRBJ2-7 and V is TRBV5-1; 11 positions match TRBD2. Germline V gene sequence: CDR1 SGHRS, CDR2 YFSETQ. J was trimmed by 6 bases and V by 3 bases; bases with no gene match: 5. This CDR3 region has 14 residues. DNA for the CDR3: TGCGCCAGCAGCTCCCTAGCGGGGGGTACCGAGCAGTACTTC. Translating gives CASSSLAGGTEQYF.

This chain connects TRBV7-9 to TRBJ1-1; TRBD1 might be the D (5 bases). The CDR3 has 13 residues. CDR1 is SEHNR, CDR2 FQNEAQ, per germline (reference sequence). Trimming removed 4 bases at V and 1 base at J, with 7 bases between. In nucleotides, the CDR3 is TGTGCCAGCAGCTCTGGACAGAACACTGAAGCTTTCTTT. Amino acid sequence: CASSSGQNTEAFF.

The rearrangement joins TRBV7-9 to TRBJ2-7; 9 nucleotides align to TRBD1. V lost 5 bases and J lost 5; bases outside the gene matches: 7. The CDR3 runs to 14 residues. Germline V CDR1 and CDR2: SEHNR, FQNEAQ (reference sequence). CDR3 bases: TGTGCCAGCAGCCACAGGGGGCGCCTGAACGAGCAGTACTTC. Translated: CASSHRGRLNEQYF.

The genes are TRBV7-9 and TRBJ1-2; tentative D call: TRBD1 (5 bases). V was shortened by 2 bases and J by 3 bases, with 19 bases between the two germline ends. The germline V gene has CDR1 SEHNR and CDR2 FQNEAQ (reference sequence). This CDR3 contains 17 residues. Written as DNA, the CDR3 is TGTGCCAGCAGCTTACGCGGACCCCGGGACTGGCACTATGGCTACACCTTC. Amino acid sequence: CASSLRGPRDWHYGYTF.

CDR3 in amino acids: CASSLVTTGLAIQYF. CDR3 nucleotides: TGTGCCAGCAGCTTAGTGACGACAGGGTTGGCCATTCAGTACTTC. The chain combines TRBV11-1 with TRBJ2-4, with TRBD1 identical over 7 bases. The germline V gene encodes CDR1 SGHAT and CDR2 FQDESV (reference sequence). This CDR3 has 15 residues. The junction had 9 bases not matched to a gene; V was cut back by 1 base and J by 9 bases.

This clone showed up just a few times. The V call is TRBV19, the J call TRBJ2-7, with unresolved D. This CDR3 spans 11 amino acids. CDR1 LNHDA and CDR2 SQIVND come from the germline V gene (reference sequence). Between the trimmed V and J ends, which lost 5 bases and 6 bases, there was a span of 8 bases. The DNA for the CDR3 is TGTGCCAGTAGTTCCTACGGCGAGCAGTACTTC. It codes for CASSSYGEQYF.

The chain employs TRBV28 and TRBJ2-3; possible D gene TRBD1, 6 bases. Germline lookup yields CDR1 MDHEN and CDR2 SYDVKM. V lost 6 bases to trimming and J lost 1 base, with 14 bases between them. This CDR3 has 15 residues. DNA of the CDR3: TGTGCCAGCAGAATACAAGGGGGAGGCACAGATACGCAGTATTTT. It translates to CASRIQGGGTDTQYF.

The V call is TRBV5-5, the J call TRBJ1-1; D is unclear. Germline values: CDR1 SGHKS, CDR2 YYEKEE (reference sequence). Trimming removed 4 bases at V and 5 bases at J, with 12 bases between. The CDR3 covers 13 residues. CDR3 DNA: TGTGCCAGCAGCCTATTGGATGGGACTGAAGCTTTCTTT. Translated: CASSLLDGTEAFF.

The chain carries TRBV5-6 and TRBJ2-1; 12 bases fit TRBD2. This CDR3 spans 18 amino acids. Germline V gene sequence: CDR1 SGHDT, CDR2 YYEEEE. V shed 0 bases, J shed 2 bases, and the junction held 6 bases outside the gene matches. CDR3 coding DNA: TGTGCCAGCAGCTTGGCCGGGTCTAGCGGGGGGGCCTACAATGAGCAGTTCTTC. Translated, it gives CASSLAGSSGGAYNEQFF.

This clone came up once. The chain carries TRBV6-6 and TRBJ2-3; 9 bases match TRBD1. CDR1 is MNHNY, CDR2 SVGAGI, per germline (reference sequence). The CDR3 has 14 residues. Losses at the gene ends were 8 bases for V and 4 bases for J; bases not matched to a gene: 7. The CDR3 spells CASSQGAVSDTQYF. For the CDR3, the DNA is TGTGCCAGCTCACAGGGGGCTGTTTCAGATACGCAGTATTTT.

V gene TRBV6-1 combines with J gene TRBJ1-1; unclear D gene. The V gene's germline CDR1 is MNHNS and CDR2 SASEGT. Between the trimmed V and J ends, which lost 10 bases and 1 base, there was a span of 7 bases. There are 11 residues in the CDR3. CDR3 sequence (DNA): TGTGCCACCGACTGGAACACTGAAGCTTTCTTT. It codes for CATDWNTEAFF.

This clone was counted once. The chain employs TRBV19 and TRBJ1-5, with TRBD1 identical over 7 bases. This CDR3 is built from 15 residues. Germline assignment: CDR1 LNHDA and CDR2 SQIVND (reference sequence). The ends lost 6 bases at V and 6 bases at J; junction bases unmatched: 11. In DNA, the CDR3 is TGTGCCAGTAGCCAAGGGGACAGCCAATTTCAGCCCCAGCATTTT. Its protein product is CASSQGDSQFQPQHF. Together with reference TRBV19 and TRBJ1-5, the CDR3 gives the full variable domain: DGGITQSPKYLFRKEGQNVTLSCEQNLNHDAMYWYRQDPGQGLRLIYYSQIVNDFQKGDIAEGYSVSREKKESFPLTVTSAQKNPTAFYLCASSQGDSQFQPQHFGDGTRLSIL.

This clone has just one count. This chain uses TRBV7-9 with TRBJ1-1; TRBD1 is a possible D gene (5 bases). Trimming stripped 5 bases from V and 1 base from J, with 11 bases between. The CDR3 is 14 residues long. CDR1 and CDR2 from the germline V gene are SEHNR and FQNEAQ (reference sequence). CDR3 in amino acids: CASSAFGGNTEAFF. The CDR3 DNA is TGTGCCAGCAGCGCCTTCGGGGGGAACACTGAAGCTTTCTTT. The whole variable domain, remainder taken from reference TRBV7-9 and TRBJ1-1, is DTGVSQNPRHKITKRGQNVTFRCDPISEHNRLYWYRQTLGQGPEFLTYFQNEAQLEKSRLLSDRFSAERPKGSFSTLEIQRTEQGDSAMYLCASSAFGGNTEAFFGQGTRLTVV.

A few counts support this clone. This chain uses TRBV14 with TRBJ2-5, with 9 bases aligning to TRBD2. V dropped 0 bases and J dropped 0; count of bases not matched to a gene: 5. Germline CDR1 is SGHDN and CDR2 is FVKESK. This CDR3 is built from 17 residues. CDR3 nucleotides: TGTGCCAGCAGCCAAGATCGGGCTAGCGGGGACCAAGAGACCCAGTACTTC. The encoded protein is CASSQDRASGDQETQYF.

This chain uses TRBV28 with TRBJ1-6; 8 nucleotides match TRBD1. The CDR3 extends over 14 amino acids. The V and J ends lost 4 bases and 10 bases, in that order; junction bases with no gene match: 6. Germline V gives CDR1 MDHEN, CDR2 SYDVKM. This chain's CDR3 is CASSSGQGQSPLHF. The CDR3 DNA follows: TGTGCCAGCAGTTCAGGACAGGGCCAATCACCCCTCCACTTT.

The chain links TRBV18 to TRBJ1-3, with D maybe TRBD1 (6 bases). The germline gives CDR1 KGHSH, CDR2 LQKENI. V was pared by 5 bases and J by 2 bases, with 16 bases between. CDR3 length equals 16 residues. As DNA, the CDR3 is TGTGCCAGCTCAATCCGGACAGTCGAGACTGGAAACACCATATATTTT. It translates to CASSIRTVETGNTIYF.

The rearrangement links TRBV5-6 to TRBJ2-1; tentatively, D is TRBD1 (6 bases). Germline CDR1 and CDR2: SGHDT and YYEEEE. Trimming left V 0 bases short and J 9 bases short, with 10 bases between. This CDR3 comprises 13 residues. CDR3 nucleotide sequence: TGTGCCAGCAGCTTGGAGGGGGTTCTTGAGCAGTTCTTC. Translating it yields CASSLEGVLEQFF.

This clone was detected a few times. The chain couples TRBV6-4 to TRBJ1-3; D gene unclear. V was cut by 6 bases and J by 2 bases, with 14 bases left in between. This CDR3 comprises 15 residues. CDR1 and CDR2 from the germline V gene are MRHNA and SNTAGT. The CDR3 sequence is CASRDGLGPGNTIYF. CDR3 DNA sequence: TGTGCCAGCAGGGACGGACTTGGGCCTGGAAACACCATATATTTT.

J is TRBJ2-7 and V is TRBV18; 7 positions match TRBD2. Looked up from germline, CDR1 is KGHSH and CDR2 is LQKENI. The CDR3 runs 13 residues. V lost 3 bases, J lost 3 bases, and 2 bases stayed unmatched. This CDR3 is CASSPGGGYEQYF. Written as DNA, the CDR3 is TGTGCCAGCTCACCGGGCGGGGGCTACGAGCAGTACTTC. Full variable domain (remainder filled in from reference TRBV18 and TRBJ2-7): NAGVMQNPRHLVRRRGQEARLRCSPMKGHSHVYWYRQLPEEGLKFMVYLQKENIIDESGMPKERFSAEFPKEGPSILRIQQVVRGDSAAYFCASSPGGGYEQYFGPGTRLTVT.

The chain carries TRBV5-1 and TRBJ1-1, with D perhaps TRBD1 (5 bases). Germline loops: CDR1 SGHRS, CDR2 YFSETQ. Deletions cut 1 base from V and 5 bases from J, with 18 bases between. This CDR3 comprises 16 residues. The CDR3 spells CASSLMGGELVTEAFF. CDR3 in DNA: TGCGCCAGCAGCTTGATGGGGGGAGAATTGGTAACTGAAGCTTTCTTT.

The V gene is TRBV13, the J gene TRBJ1-5; the D gene is possibly TRBD1 (5 bases). CDR3 length equals 13 residues. CDR1 is PRHDT and CDR2 is FYEKMQ in the germline V gene (reference sequence). With 7 bases removed from V and 6 bases from J, the gap between germline ends came to 13 bases. DNA of the CDR3: TGTGCCAGCAAGGGCAGGGAGAGTCAGCCCCAGCATTTT. It encodes CASKGRESQPQHF.

This clone was detected a few times. The chain recombines TRBV11-3 with TRBJ2-3, with D perhaps given as TRBD1 or TRBD2 (5 bases each). Germline V gene data show CDR1 as SGHNT and CDR2 as YENEEA. The V and J ends lost 3 bases and 9 bases respectively, with 10 bases between them. The CDR3 spans 12 residues. CDR3 loop: CASSFSGTTQYF. The DNA for the CDR3 is TGTGCCAGCAGCTTTTCAGGGACGACGCAGTATTTT.

CDR3: CASTEGRGAGEKLFF. CDR3 DNA: TGTGCCAGCACCGAGGGGCGGGGGGCAGGGGAAAAACTGTTTTTT. This chain uses TRBV6-6 with TRBJ1-4; TRBD1 is a possible D gene (6 bases). This CDR3 contains 15 residues. CDR1 and CDR2 from the germline V gene are MNHNY and SVGAGI (reference sequence). V lost 7 bases, J lost 8 bases, and 20 bases lay in between.